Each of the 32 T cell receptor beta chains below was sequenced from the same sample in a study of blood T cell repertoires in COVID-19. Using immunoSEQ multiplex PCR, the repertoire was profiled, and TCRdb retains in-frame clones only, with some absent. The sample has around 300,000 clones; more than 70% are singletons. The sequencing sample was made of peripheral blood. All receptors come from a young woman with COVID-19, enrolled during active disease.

Here the CDR3 DNA reads TGTGCCAGCAGCTTGCGACAGGGGACCGGGGAGCTGTTTTTT. Protein product: CASSLRQGTGELFF. The rearrangement joins TRBV5-4 to TRBJ2-2; 8 positions agree with TRBD1. This CDR3 comprises 14 residues. Germline-derived CDR1 and CDR2 are SGHNT and YYREEE (reference sequence). The junction had 1 base not matched to a gene; V was cut back by 1 base and J by 5 bases.

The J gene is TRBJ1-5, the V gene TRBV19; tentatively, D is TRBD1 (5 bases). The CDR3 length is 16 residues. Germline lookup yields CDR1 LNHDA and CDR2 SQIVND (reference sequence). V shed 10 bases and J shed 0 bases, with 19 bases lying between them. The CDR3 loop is CATARWGEYSNQPQHF. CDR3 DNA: TGTGCCACCGCTCGGTGGGGGGAGTATAGCAATCAGCCCCAGCATTTT.

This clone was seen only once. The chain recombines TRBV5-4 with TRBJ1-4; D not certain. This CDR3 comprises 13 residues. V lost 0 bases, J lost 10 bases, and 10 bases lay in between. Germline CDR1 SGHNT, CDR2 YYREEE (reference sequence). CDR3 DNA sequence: TGTGCCAGCAGCTTGGCCCGAGGGTCAAAACTGTTTTTT. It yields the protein CASSLARGSKLFF.

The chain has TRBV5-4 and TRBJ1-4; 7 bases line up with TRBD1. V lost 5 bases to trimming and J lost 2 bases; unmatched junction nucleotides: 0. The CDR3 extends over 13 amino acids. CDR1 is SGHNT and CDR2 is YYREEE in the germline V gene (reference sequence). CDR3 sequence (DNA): TGTGCCAGCAGGACAGGGACTAATGAAAAACTGTTTTTT. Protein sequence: CASRTGTNEKLFF.

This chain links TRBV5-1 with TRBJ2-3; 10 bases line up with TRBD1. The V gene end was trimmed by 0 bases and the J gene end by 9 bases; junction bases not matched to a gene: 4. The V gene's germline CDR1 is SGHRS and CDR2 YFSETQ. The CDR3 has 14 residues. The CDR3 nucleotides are TGCGCCAGCAGCTTGGGACAGGGGGCGGGCACGCAGTATTTT. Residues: CASSLGQGAGTQYF. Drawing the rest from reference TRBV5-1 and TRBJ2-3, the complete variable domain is KAGVTQTPRYLIKTRGQQVTLSCSPISGHRSVSWYQQTPGQGLQFLFEYFSETQRNKGNFPGRFSGRQFSNSRSEMNVSTLELGDSALYLCASSLGQGAGTQYFGPGTRLTVL.

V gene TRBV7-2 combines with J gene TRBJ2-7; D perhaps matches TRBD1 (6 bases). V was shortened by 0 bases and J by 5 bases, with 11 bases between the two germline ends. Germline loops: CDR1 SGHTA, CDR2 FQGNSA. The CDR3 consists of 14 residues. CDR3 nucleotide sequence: TGTGCCAGCAGCTTAGCCCAGGGACAACACGAGCAGTACTTC. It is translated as CASSLAQGQHEQYF.

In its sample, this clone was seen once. The CDR3 loop is CASSYSGQGNTIYF. The CDR3, as DNA: TGTGCCAGCAGTTACTCGGGACAGGGCAACACCATATATTTT. The J gene is TRBJ1-3, the V gene TRBV6-5; 9 bases map to TRBD1. The junction had 1 base not matched to a gene; V was cut back by 0 bases and J by 7 bases. The germline V gene encodes CDR1 MNHEY and CDR2 SVGAGI. The CDR3 extends over 14 amino acids.

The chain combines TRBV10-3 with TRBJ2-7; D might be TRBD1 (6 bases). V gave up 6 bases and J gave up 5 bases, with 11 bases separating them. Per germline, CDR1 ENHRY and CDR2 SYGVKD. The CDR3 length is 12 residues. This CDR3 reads CAIREDRHEQYF. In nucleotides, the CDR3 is TGTGCCATCAGAGAGGACAGACACGAGCAGTACTTC.

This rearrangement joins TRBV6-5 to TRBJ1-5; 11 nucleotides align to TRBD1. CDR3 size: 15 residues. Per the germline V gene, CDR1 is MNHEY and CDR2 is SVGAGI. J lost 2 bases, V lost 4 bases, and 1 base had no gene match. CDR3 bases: TGTGCCAGCAGTTGGACAGGGGGCCGCAATCAGCCCCAGCATTTT. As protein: CASSWTGGRNQPQHF.

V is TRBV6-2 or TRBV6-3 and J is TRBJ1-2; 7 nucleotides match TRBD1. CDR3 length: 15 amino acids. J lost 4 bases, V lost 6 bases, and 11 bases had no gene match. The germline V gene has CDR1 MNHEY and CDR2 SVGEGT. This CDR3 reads CASSRTDRASYGYTF. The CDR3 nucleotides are TGTGCCAGCAGCAGGACCGACAGGGCGAGCTATGGCTACACCTTC.

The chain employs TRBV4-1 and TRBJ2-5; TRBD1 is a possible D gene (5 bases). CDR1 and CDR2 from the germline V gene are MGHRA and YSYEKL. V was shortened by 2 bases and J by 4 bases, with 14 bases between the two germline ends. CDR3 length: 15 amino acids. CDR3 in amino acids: CASSQQYQGLETQYF. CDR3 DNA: TGCGCCAGCAGCCAACAATACCAGGGATTAGAGACCCAGTACTTC.

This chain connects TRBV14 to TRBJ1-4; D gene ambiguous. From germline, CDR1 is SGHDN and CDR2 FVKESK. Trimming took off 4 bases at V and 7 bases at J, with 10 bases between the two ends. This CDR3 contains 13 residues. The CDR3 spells CASSPSTAEKLFF. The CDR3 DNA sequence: TGTGCCAGCAGCCCATCTACCGCTGAAAAACTGTTTTTT.

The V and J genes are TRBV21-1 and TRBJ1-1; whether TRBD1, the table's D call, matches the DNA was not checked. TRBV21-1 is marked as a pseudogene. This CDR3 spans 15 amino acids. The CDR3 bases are TGTGCCAGCAGCAAAGCTCGCTCCAGGGTCACTGAAGCTTTCTTT. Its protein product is CASSKARSRVTEAFF.

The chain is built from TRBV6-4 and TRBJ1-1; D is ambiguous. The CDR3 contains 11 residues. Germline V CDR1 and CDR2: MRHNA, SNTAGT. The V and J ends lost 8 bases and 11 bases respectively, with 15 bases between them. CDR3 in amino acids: CASAPAGDAFF. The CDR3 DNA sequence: TGTGCCAGCGCCCCGGCCGGGGATGCTTTCTTT.

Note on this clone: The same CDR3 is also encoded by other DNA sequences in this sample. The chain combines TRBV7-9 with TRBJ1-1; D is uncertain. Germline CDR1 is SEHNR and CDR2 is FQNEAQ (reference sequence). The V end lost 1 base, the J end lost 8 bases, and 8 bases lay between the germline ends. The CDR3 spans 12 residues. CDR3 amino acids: CASSLGGLEAFF. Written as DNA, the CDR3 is TGTGCCAGCAGCTTAGGAGGACTCGAAGCTTTCTTT.

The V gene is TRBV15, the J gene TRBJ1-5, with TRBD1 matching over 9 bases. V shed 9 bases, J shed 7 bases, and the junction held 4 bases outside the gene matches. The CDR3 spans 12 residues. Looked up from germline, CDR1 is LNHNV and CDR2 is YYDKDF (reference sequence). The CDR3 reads CATRDREQPQHF. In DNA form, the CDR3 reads TGTGCCACAAGGGACAGGGAACAGCCCCAGCATTTT.

The CDR3 region is CASAWTGGEKLFF. CDR3 DNA: TGCGCCAGCGCCTGGACAGGAGGAGAAAAACTGTTTTTT. This sequence joins TRBV5-1 and TRBJ1-4; 7 bases align to TRBD1. V was clipped by 7 bases and J by 8 bases; unmatched bases: 8. Per germline, CDR1 SGHRS and CDR2 YFSETQ. This CDR3 spans 13 amino acids.

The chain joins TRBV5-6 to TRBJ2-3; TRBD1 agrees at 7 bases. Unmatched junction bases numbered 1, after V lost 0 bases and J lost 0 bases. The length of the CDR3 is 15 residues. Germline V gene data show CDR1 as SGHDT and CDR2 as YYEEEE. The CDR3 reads CASSLVGQSTDTQYF. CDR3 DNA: TGTGCCAGCAGCTTGGTGGGACAGAGCACAGATACGCAGTATTTT.

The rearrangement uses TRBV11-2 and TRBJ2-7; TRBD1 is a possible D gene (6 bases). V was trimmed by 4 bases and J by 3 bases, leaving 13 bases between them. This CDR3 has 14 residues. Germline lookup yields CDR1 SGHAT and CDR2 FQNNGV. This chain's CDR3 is CASSSYRDNYEQYV. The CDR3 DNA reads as TGTGCCAGCAGCTCTTACCGGGACAACTACGAGCAGTACGTC.

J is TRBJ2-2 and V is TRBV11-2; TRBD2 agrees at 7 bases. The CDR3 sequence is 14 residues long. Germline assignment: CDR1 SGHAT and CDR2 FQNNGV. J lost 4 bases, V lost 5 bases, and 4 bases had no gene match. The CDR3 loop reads CASSHPGGTGELFF. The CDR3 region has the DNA TGTGCCAGCAGCCACCCGGGGGGCACCGGGGAGCTGTTTTTT.

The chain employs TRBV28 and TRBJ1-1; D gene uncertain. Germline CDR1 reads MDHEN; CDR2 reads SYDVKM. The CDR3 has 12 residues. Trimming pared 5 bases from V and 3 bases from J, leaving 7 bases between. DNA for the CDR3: TGTGCCAGCAGTCCTCGAGACACTGAAGCTTTCTTT. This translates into CASSPRDTEAFF. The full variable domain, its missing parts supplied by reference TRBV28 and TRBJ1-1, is DVKVTQSSRYLVKRTGEKVFLECVQDMDHENMFWYRQDPGLGLRLIYFSYDVKMKEKGDIPEGYSVSREKKERFSLILESASTNQTSMYLCASSPRDTEAFFGQGTRLTVV.

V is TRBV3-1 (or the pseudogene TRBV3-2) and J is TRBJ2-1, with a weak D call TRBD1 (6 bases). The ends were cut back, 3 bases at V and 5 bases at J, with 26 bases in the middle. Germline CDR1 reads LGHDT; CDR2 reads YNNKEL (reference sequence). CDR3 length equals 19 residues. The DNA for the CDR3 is TGTGCCAGCAGCCACGACCGGGTACTGGGGGCGCAAGTGGACAATGAGCAGTTCTTC. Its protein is CASSHDRVLGAQVDNEQFF.

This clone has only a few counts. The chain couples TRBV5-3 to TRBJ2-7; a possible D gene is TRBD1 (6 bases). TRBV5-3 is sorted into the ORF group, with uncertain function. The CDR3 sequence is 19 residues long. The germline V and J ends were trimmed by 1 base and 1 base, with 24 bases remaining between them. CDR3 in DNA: TGTGCCAGAAGCTTGAGTCTAACAGGGTGGCCCCCCCGATCCTACGAGCAGTACTTC. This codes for CARSLSLTGWPPRSYEQYF.

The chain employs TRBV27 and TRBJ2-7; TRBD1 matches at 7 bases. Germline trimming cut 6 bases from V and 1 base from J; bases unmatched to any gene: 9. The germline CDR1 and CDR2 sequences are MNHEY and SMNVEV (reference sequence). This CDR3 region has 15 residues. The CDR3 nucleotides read TGTGCCAGCAGCTACACGACAGGGTCTTCCTACGAGCAGTACTTC. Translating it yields CASSYTTGSSYEQYF.

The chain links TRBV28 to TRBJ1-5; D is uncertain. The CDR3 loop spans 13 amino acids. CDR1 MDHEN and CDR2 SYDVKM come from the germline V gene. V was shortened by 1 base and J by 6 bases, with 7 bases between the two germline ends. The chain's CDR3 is CASSLYISQPQHF. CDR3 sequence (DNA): TGTGCCAGCAGTTTATACATCAGTCAGCCCCAGCATTTT.

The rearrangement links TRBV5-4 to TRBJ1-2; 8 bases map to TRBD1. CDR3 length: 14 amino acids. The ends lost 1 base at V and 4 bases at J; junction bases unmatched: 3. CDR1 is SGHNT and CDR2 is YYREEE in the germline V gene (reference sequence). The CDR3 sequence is CASSLRDRIYGYTF. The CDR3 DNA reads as TGTGCCAGCAGCTTGAGGGACAGGATCTATGGCTACACCTTC.

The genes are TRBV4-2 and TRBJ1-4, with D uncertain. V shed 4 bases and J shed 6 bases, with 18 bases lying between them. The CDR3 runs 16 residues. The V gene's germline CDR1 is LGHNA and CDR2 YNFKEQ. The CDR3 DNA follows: TGTGCCAGCAGCCTTACCTTGGGCCGGCGGGATGAAAAACTGTTTTTT. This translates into CASSLTLGRRDEKLFF.

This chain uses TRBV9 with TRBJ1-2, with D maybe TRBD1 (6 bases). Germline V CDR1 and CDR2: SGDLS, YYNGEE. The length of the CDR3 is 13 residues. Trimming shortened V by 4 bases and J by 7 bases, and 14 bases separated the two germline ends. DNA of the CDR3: TGTGCCAGCAGCCAACAGGGATTAGGTGGCTACACCTTC. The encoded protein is CASSQQGLGGYTF.

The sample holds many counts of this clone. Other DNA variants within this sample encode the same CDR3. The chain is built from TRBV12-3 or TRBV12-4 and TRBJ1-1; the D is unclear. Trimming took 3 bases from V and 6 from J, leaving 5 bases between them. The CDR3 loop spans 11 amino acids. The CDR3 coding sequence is TGTGCCAGCAGTTTGGGCTCTGAAGCTTTCTTT. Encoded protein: CASSLGSEAFF.

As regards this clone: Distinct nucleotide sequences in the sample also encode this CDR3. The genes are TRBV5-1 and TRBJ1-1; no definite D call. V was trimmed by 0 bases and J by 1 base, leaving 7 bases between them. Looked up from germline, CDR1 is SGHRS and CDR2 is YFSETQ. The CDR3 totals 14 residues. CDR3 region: CASSLVPGNTEAFF. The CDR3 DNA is TGCGCCAGCAGCTTGGTACCAGGGAACACTGAAGCTTTCTTT.

Written as DNA, the CDR3 is TGTGCCAGCAGTGAAGCATTCACAAGACAGGGGGCCACGGGGGATTCACCCCTCCACTTT. This translates into CASSEAFTRQGATGDSPLHF. The J gene is TRBJ1-6, the V gene TRBV6-1; 10 bases line up with TRBD1. Germline CDR1 and CDR2: MNHNS and SASEGT. The CDR3 contains 20 residues. V shed 0 bases, J shed 8 bases, and the junction held 16 bases outside the gene matches.

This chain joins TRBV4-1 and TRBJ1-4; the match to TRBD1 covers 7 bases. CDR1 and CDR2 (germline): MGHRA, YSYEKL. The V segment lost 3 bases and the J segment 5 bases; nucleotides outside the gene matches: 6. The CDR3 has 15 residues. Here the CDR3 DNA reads TGCGCCAGCAGCCAGGGGACAGCCCCGAATGAAAAACTGTTTTTT. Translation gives CASSQGTAPNEKLFF.